Each of the 24 T cell receptor beta chains below was sequenced from the same sample in a study of cytomegalovirus exposure and HLA in healthy donors. Researchers ran the PCR with 60 Vbeta and 13 Jbeta primers. Libraries were prepared by immunoSEQ multiplex PCR; TCRdb keeps only in-frame clonotypes and omits some of them. This table has approximately 150,000 clones, 79% appearing once. The sequenced material came from PBMCs. These TCRs come from a man in his forties or fifties in good health and CMV-seropositive.

V and J are TRBV7-6 and TRBJ1-2; no reliable D call. This CDR3 comprises 15 residues. Germline CDR1 reads SGHVS; CDR2 reads FNYEAQ. Trimming cost V 5 bases and J 4 bases, with 17 bases left between them. The CDR3 sequence is CASSPTREPFYGYTF. The CDR3 nucleotides read TGTGCCAGCAGCCCAACGCGGGAGCCATTCTATGGCTACACCTTC.

J is TRBJ2-7 and V is TRBV28, with 8 bases lining up with TRBD2. The CDR3 contains 15 residues. V lost 6 bases and J lost 3; bases outside the gene matches: 10. CDR1 is MDHEN, CDR2 SYDVKM, per germline. The CDR3 DNA follows: TGTGCCAGCAGCCGCTTCGGGGGGGGAGACTACGAGCAGTACTTC. Translation gives CASSRFGGGDYEQYF.

V is TRBV27 and J is TRBJ2-7; TRBD2 agrees at 9 bases. CDR1 is MNHEY, CDR2 SMNVEV, per germline (reference sequence). Unmatched junction bases numbered 5, after V lost 2 bases and J lost 3 bases. The CDR3 is 15 amino acids. Here the CDR3 reads CASSLAPSGIYEQYF. CDR3 bases: TGTGCCAGCAGTTTAGCCCCTAGCGGGATCTACGAGCAGTACTTC.

The chain couples TRBV18 to TRBJ2-7, with TRBD2 identical over 10 bases. V shed 3 bases and J 6 bases; nucleotides not matched to a gene: 5. The germline CDR1 and CDR2 sequences are KGHSH and LQKENI. CDR3 length equals 14 residues. Here the CDR3 DNA reads TGTGCCAGCTCACCGCGGACTAGCGGAACCGAGCAGTACTTC. Translated, it gives CASSPRTSGTEQYF. Filled out from reference TRBV18 and TRBJ2-7, the complete variable domain reads NAGVMQNPRHLVRRRGQEARLRCSPMKGHSHVYWYRQLPEEGLKFMVYLQKENIIDESGMPKERFSAEFPKEGPSILRIQQVVRGDSAAYFCASSPRTSGTEQYFGPGTRLTVT.

The chain employs TRBV20-1 and TRBJ2-3; D gene unclear. Germline lookup yields CDR1 DFQATT and CDR2 SNEGSKA (reference sequence). Trimming cost V 4 bases and J 2 bases, with 4 bases left between them. The CDR3 sequence is 11 residues long. DNA for the CDR3: TGCAGTGCTACGGTCACAGATACGCAGTATTTT. This codes for CSATVTDTQYF.

The J gene is TRBJ1-1, the V gene TRBV6-1; D perhaps matches TRBD1 (5 bases). CDR3 length: 13 amino acids. Germline loops: CDR1 MNHNS, CDR2 SASEGT. V lost 7 bases and J 4 bases, leaving 13 bases between the germline ends. DNA of the CDR3: TGTGCCAGCAATTACGGGGGGGGCACTGAAGCTTTCTTT. This codes for CASNYGGGTEAFF.

The V call is TRBV5-1, the J call TRBJ1-4; perhaps TRBD1 as D (5 bases). The V end was cut by 4 bases, the J end by 8 bases, with 18 bases between. The CDR3 runs to 15 residues. The germline V gene has CDR1 SGHRS and CDR2 YFSETQ. The CDR3 nucleotides are TGCGCCAGCAGCCTTGACAGACAAGGAGGGGAAAAACTGTTTTTT. This translates into CASSLDRQGGEKLFF.

The chain joins TRBV7-3 to TRBJ2-1; D is uncertain. Germline V CDR1 and CDR2: SGHTA, FQGTGA. The ends were cut back, 1 base at V and 4 bases at J, with 5 bases in the middle. The CDR3 extends over 13 amino acids. The CDR3 nucleotides read TGTGCCAGCAGCTTAAATCAGTACAATGAGCAGTTCTTC. Translation gives CASSLNQYNEQFF.

This clone was counted a single time. The chain recombines TRBV28 with TRBJ1-3; 8 nucleotides match TRBD1. Germline V gives CDR1 MDHEN, CDR2 SYDVKM. V lost 3 bases to trimming and J lost 0 bases; unmatched junction nucleotides: 4. The CDR3 is 16 amino acids. CDR3 coding DNA: TGTGCCAGCAGTTTCCGACAGGGGAGCTCTGGAAACACCATATATTTT. Its protein product is CASSFRQGSSGNTIYF.

This sequence joins TRBV2 and TRBJ2-7; D might be TRBD2 (5 bases). The CDR3 runs to 14 residues. Looked up from germline, CDR1 is SNHLY and CDR2 is FYNNEI. Trimming took off 10 bases at V and 0 bases at J, with 16 bases between the two ends. The CDR3 loop is CATLDSASSYEQYF. In DNA, the CDR3 is TGTGCCACCTTAGATAGCGCAAGCTCCTACGAGCAGTACTTC. The whole variable domain, remainder taken from reference TRBV2 and TRBJ2-7, is EPEVTQTPSHQVTQMGQEVILRCVPISNHLYFYWYRQILGQKVEFLVSFYNNEISEKSEIFDDQFSVERPDGSNFTLKIRSTKLEDSAMYFCATLDSASSYEQYFGPGTRLTVT.

The rearrangement links TRBV28 to TRBJ2-7; 14 bases map to TRBD2. Germline V gene lookup returns CDR1 MDHEN and CDR2 SYDVKM. Trimming removed 2 bases from V and 4 bases from J; junction bases left unmatched: 7. CDR3 length: 17 amino acids. The CDR3: CASSLRGLAGEIYEQYF. CDR3 bases: TGTGCCAGCAGTTTAAGGGGACTAGCGGGAGAGATTTACGAGCAGTACTTC.

This clone was seen only once. The rearrangement links TRBV6-1 to TRBJ1-5, with D tentatively TRBD1 (5 bases). Trimming took off 3 bases at V and 6 bases at J, with 9 bases between the two ends. Germline CDR1 MNHNS, CDR2 SASEGT. CDR3 length: 13 amino acids. The CDR3 DNA sequence: TGTGCCAGCAGTGACGGGGGATCTCAGCCCCAGCATTTT. As protein: CASSDGGSQPQHF.

This clone was observed once. V and J are TRBV5-4 and TRBJ1-1, with D possibly matching TRBD1 (6 bases). The CDR3 runs 14 residues. Germline assignment: CDR1 SGHNT and CDR2 YYREEE (reference sequence). Trimming took off 0 bases at V and 0 bases at J, with 6 bases between the two ends. CDR3 residues: CASSLDRVNTEAFF. The DNA for the CDR3 is TGTGCCAGCAGCTTGGACAGGGTGAACACTGAAGCTTTCTTT.

The chain carries TRBV28 and TRBJ2-3; 7 nucleotides agree with TRBD2. The CDR3 runs to 16 residues. CDR1 is MDHEN and CDR2 is SYDVKM in the germline V gene. The J segment lost 0 bases and the V segment lost 6 bases, leaving 9 bases of the junction unmatched. The CDR3 nucleotides read TGTGCCAGCAGACTTAGGACTAGGCTCAGCACAGATACGCAGTATTTT. Its translation: CASRLRTRLSTDTQYF. Looking up the rest from reference TRBV28 and TRBJ2-3 gives the full variable domain: DVKVTQSSRYLVKRTGEKVFLECVQDMDHENMFWYRQDPGLGLRLIYFSYDVKMKEKGDIPEGYSVSREKKERFSLILESASTNQTSMYLCASRLRTRLSTDTQYFGPGTRLTVL.

V gene TRBV18 combines with J gene TRBJ2-7, with 10 bases lining up with TRBD1. The germline V gene has CDR1 KGHSH and CDR2 LQKENI. V shed 6 bases, J shed 3 bases, and the junction held 8 bases outside the gene matches. The CDR3 has 15 residues. This CDR3 reads CASSKSTGGLYEQYF. The CDR3 DNA reads TGTGCCAGCTCGAAGTCGACAGGGGGCCTCTACGAGCAGTACTTC.

The V call is TRBV5-4, the J call TRBJ1-2; 7 bases match TRBD1. CDR1 SGHNT and CDR2 YYREEE come from the germline V gene (reference sequence). Trimming took 0 bases from V and 8 from J; bases not matched to a gene: 4. The CDR3 is 13 amino acids. The CDR3, as DNA: TGTGCCAGCAGCTTGGTAGGGGGCCAGGGCTACACCTTC. This gives the protein CASSLVGGQGYTF.

This sequence joins TRBV2 and TRBJ2-7, with D perhaps TRBD2 (5 bases). V shed 3 bases and J shed 7 bases, with 13 bases lying between them. CDR1 is SNHLY and CDR2 is FYNNEI in the germline V gene. This CDR3 has 13 amino acids. CDR3 sequence reads: CASSDEGSGEQYF. The DNA for the CDR3 is TGTGCCAGCAGTGATGAGGGATCGGGAGAGCAGTACTTC.

This chain links TRBV5-1 with TRBJ2-5; 8 bases match TRBD1. V gave up 2 bases and J gave up 4 bases; unmatched junction bases: 4. The CDR3 is 14 residues long. In germline, CDR1 is SGHRS, CDR2 YFSETQ. CDR3 DNA sequence: TGCGCCAGCAGCTTTCAGACAGGGGCAGAGACCCAGTACTTC. Its translation: CASSFQTGAETQYF.

This chain uses TRBV28 with TRBJ1-2; D is uncertain. Germline V gene lookup returns CDR1 MDHEN and CDR2 SYDVKM. CDR3 length: 12 amino acids. V shed 3 bases and J shed 4 bases, with 6 bases lying between them. In DNA form, the CDR3 reads TGTGCCAGCAGTTTTGGCTCCTATGGCTACACCTTC. Its translation is CASSFGSYGYTF.

The chain joins TRBV27 to TRBJ1-3; a possible D gene is TRBD1 (5 bases). Germline V gene data show CDR1 as MNHEY and CDR2 as SMNVEV (reference sequence). The ends were cut back, 0 bases at V and 0 bases at J, with 6 bases in the middle. CDR3 length equals 15 residues. The chain's CDR3 is CASSLSGGSGNTIYF. The CDR3 bases are TGTGCCAGCAGTTTATCGGGGGGCTCTGGAAACACCATATATTTT.

The V gene is TRBV2, the J gene TRBJ2-3; TRBD2 agrees at 8 bases. V lost 5 bases and J lost 6; bases outside the gene matches: 10. This CDR3 has 15 amino acids. The V gene's germline CDR1 is SNHLY and CDR2 FYNNEI. This CDR3 reads CASSLASGSYDTQYF. In DNA, the CDR3 is TGTGCCAGCAGTTTGGCAAGCGGGAGTTATGATACGCAGTATTTT.

The rearrangement links TRBV27 to TRBJ2-7; tentative D call: TRBD2 (5 bases). V was trimmed by 2 bases and J by 0 bases, leaving 8 bases between them. The V gene's germline CDR1 is MNHEY and CDR2 SMNVEV (reference sequence). The CDR3 length is 14 residues. CDR3 DNA sequence: TGTGCCAGCAGTTTACGCCGGGACTCCTACGAGCAGTACTTC. Residues: CASSLRRDSYEQYF.

This clone occurred once. This rearrangement joins TRBV4-1 to TRBJ1-2, with D maybe TRBD1 (6 bases). The CDR3 is 15 amino acids. Looked up from germline, CDR1 is MGHRA and CDR2 is YSYEKL. Trimming left V 1 base short and J 2 bases short, with 11 bases between. CDR3 sequence reads: CASSQVAGANYGYTF. For the CDR3, the DNA is TGCGCCAGCAGCCAAGTAGCAGGGGCGAACTATGGCTACACCTTC.

The chain uses TRBV13 and TRBJ2-5; D call uncertain. Germline CDR1 is PRHDT and CDR2 is FYEKMQ (reference sequence). V was cut by 4 bases and J by 2 bases, with 14 bases left in between. The CDR3 runs to 15 residues. In nucleotides, the CDR3 is TGTGCCAGCAGCTCCTTTGAAGACATACAAGAGACCCAGTACTTC. Its translation is CASSSFEDIQETQYF.